This is a list of T cell receptor beta chains from one sample in a study of cytomegalovirus exposure and HLA in healthy donors. Repertoires were generated with immunoSEQ multiplex PCR, while TCRdb's copy carries only in-frame clones and drops some. The sample lists fewer than 150,000 clones; roughly 86% were seen once. Sequences were obtained from PBMCs. The receptors come from a man between 18 and 29 years old in good health and CMV-seropositive. CDR3s include the opening cysteine and the closing phenylalanine or tryptophan. D genes are given only for firm matches. Only some rows state a clone size, as once, few, many or a class for expanded clones.

v_call: TRBV5-6; d_call: .; clone_size: .; j_call: TRBJ1-1; cdr3_aa: CASSSSPTEVGAFF; cdr3_nt: TGTGCCAGCAGCTCCTCCCCGACAGAAGTTGGTGCTTTCTTT
v_call: TRBV9; d_call: TRBD1; clone_size: once; j_call: TRBJ1-2; cdr3_aa: CASSVDPGGTYGYTF; cdr3_nt: TGTGCCAGCAGCGTAGACCCAGGGGGCACCTATGGCTACACCTTC
v_call: TRBV19; d_call: .; clone_size: .; j_call: TRBJ1-1; cdr3_aa: CASRARTVNMNTEAFF; cdr3_nt: TGTGCCAGTAGGGCACGAACAGTCAACATGAACACTGAAGCTTTCTTT
v_call: TRBV14; d_call: .; clone_size: .; j_call: TRBJ1-2; cdr3_aa: CASSQVRGGGYTF; cdr3_nt: TGTGCCAGCAGCCAAGTTAGGGGAGGTGGCTACACCTTC
v_call: TRBV9; d_call: .; clone_size: .; j_call: TRBJ1-2; cdr3_aa: CASSVGVGANYGYTF; cdr3_nt: TGTGCCAGCAGCGTGGGGGTGGGGGCGAACTATGGCTACACCTTC
v_call: TRBV18; d_call: TRBD1; clone_size: .; j_call: TRBJ1-5; cdr3_aa: CASSPRDRDQPQHF; cdr3_nt: TGTGCCAGCTCACCAAGGGACAGGGATCAGCCCCAGCATTTT
v_call: TRBV30; d_call: .; clone_size: .; j_call: TRBJ1-5; cdr3_aa: CAWSVRTGRNQPQHF; cdr3_nt: TGTGCCTGGAGTGTAAGAACAGGGCGCAATCAGCCCCAGCATTTT
v_call: TRBV27; d_call: TRBD1; clone_size: .; j_call: TRBJ2-7; cdr3_aa: CASSPIWGQGVYEQYF; cdr3_nt: TGTGCCAGCAGTCCAATTTGGGGACAGGGGGTCTACGAGCAGTACTTC
v_call: TRBV7-2; d_call: TRBD1; clone_size: .; j_call: TRBJ1-5; cdr3_aa: CASSLRTGGNQPQHF; cdr3_nt: TGTGCCAGCAGCTTAAGGACAGGGGGGAATCAGCCCCAGCATTTT
v_call: TRBV29-1; d_call: .; clone_size: once; j_call: TRBJ2-7; cdr3_aa: CSVVEGGPEENF; cdr3_nt: TGCAGCGTTGTTGAGGGCGGGCCGGAGGAGAACTTC
v_call: TRBV9; d_call: .; clone_size: .; j_call: TRBJ2-1; cdr3_aa: CASSPIPRPDNEQFF; cdr3_nt: TGTGCCAGCAGCCCCATCCCCAGGCCCGACAATGAGCAGTTCTTC
v_call: TRBV18; d_call: .; clone_size: .; j_call: TRBJ2-7; cdr3_aa: CASSPTDSIISYEQYF; cdr3_nt: TGTGCCAGCTCACCGACCGACAGCATAATATCCTACGAGCAGTACTTC
v_call: TRBV2; d_call: .; clone_size: .; j_call: TRBJ1-5; cdr3_aa: CASSAFQGGDQPQHF; cdr3_nt: TGTGCCAGCAGTGCCTTTCAAGGAGGGGATCAGCCCCAGCATTTT
v_call: TRBV30; d_call: TRBD1; clone_size: .; j_call: TRBJ2-2; cdr3_aa: CAWSIRDRALLLDTGELFF; cdr3_nt: TGTGCCTGGAGTATCCGGGACAGGGCGTTATTACTGGACACCGGGGAGCTGTTTTTT
v_call: TRBV6-1; d_call: TRBD2; clone_size: .; j_call: TRBJ2-3; cdr3_aa: CASTSASGPTDTQYF; cdr3_nt: TGTGCCAGCACTTCGGCTAGCGGCCCCACAGATACGCAGTATTTT
v_call: TRBV5-4; d_call: .; clone_size: few; j_call: TRBJ2-7; cdr3_aa: CASSFSVSDEQYF; cdr3_nt: TGTGCCAGCAGCTTTAGCGTCTCCGACGAGCAGTACTTC
v_call: TRBV6-5; d_call: .; clone_size: once; j_call: TRBJ1-1; cdr3_aa: CASRNGVNTEAFF; cdr3_nt: TGTGCCAGCAGGAACGGGGTGAACACTGAAGCTTTCTTT
v_call: TRBV5-1; d_call: .; clone_size: few; j_call: TRBJ2-7; cdr3_aa: CASSLGPGGEGSAQYF; cdr3_nt: TGCGCCAGCAGCTTGGGCCCCGGTGGTGAGGGTTCGGCGCAGTACTTC
v_call: TRBV5-1; d_call: .; clone_size: .; j_call: TRBJ2-5; cdr3_aa: CASSLGAAQETQYF; cdr3_nt: TGCGCCAGCAGCTTGGGGGCAGCCCAAGAGACCCAGTACTTC
v_call: TRBV6-1; d_call: .; clone_size: .; j_call: TRBJ2-5; cdr3_aa: CASSPPVQETQYF; cdr3_nt: TGTGCCAGCAGTCCCCCGGTGCAAGAGACCCAGTACTTC
v_call: TRBV2; d_call: TRBD2; clone_size: .; j_call: TRBJ2-1; cdr3_aa: CASVPSGRNEQFF; cdr3_nt: TGTGCCAGCGTACCTAGCGGGAGAAATGAGCAGTTCTTC
v_call: TRBV21-1; d_call: .; clone_size: .; j_call: TRBJ1-6; cdr3_aa: CASMTGEGSPLHF; cdr3_nt: TGTGCCAGCATGACAGGGGAGGGATCACCCCTCCACTTT
v_call: TRBV5-6; d_call: .; clone_size: .; j_call: TRBJ2-1; cdr3_aa: CASSGASSYNEQFF; cdr3_nt: TGTGCCAGCAGCGGAGCCAGCTCCTACAATGAGCAGTTCTTC
v_call: TRBV27; d_call: .; clone_size: .; j_call: TRBJ2-5; cdr3_aa: CASSKNYRVLTQYF; cdr3_nt: TGTGCCAGCAGTAAGAACTACAGGGTACTGACCCAGTACTTC
v_call: TRBV2; d_call: TRBD2; clone_size: once; j_call: TRBJ2-5; cdr3_aa: CASNGLAGGETQYF; cdr3_nt: TGTGCCAGCAATGGACTAGCGGGGGGAGAGACCCAGTACTTC
v_call: TRBV6-5; d_call: .; clone_size: .; j_call: TRBJ1-1; cdr3_aa: CASRSEGERAFF; cdr3_nt: TGTGCCAGCAGGTCCGAGGGAGAGCGGGCTTTCTTT
v_call: TRBV4-1; d_call: TRBD2; clone_size: once; j_call: TRBJ2-3; cdr3_aa: CASSQDASGEDTRDTQYF; cdr3_nt: TGCGCCAGCAGCCAAGATGCTAGCGGGGAGGACACTAGGGATACGCAGTATTTT
v_call: TRBV27; d_call: .; clone_size: few; j_call: TRBJ2-7; cdr3_aa: CASSLGQHSYEQYF; cdr3_nt: TGTGCCAGCAGTTTGGGACAACACTCCTACGAGCAGTACTTC
v_call: TRBV10-3; d_call: .; clone_size: .; j_call: TRBJ2-2; cdr3_aa: CASGGGGTGELFF; cdr3_nt: TGTGCCAGCGGGGGCGGGGGCACCGGGGAGCTGTTTTTT
v_call: TRBV6-1; d_call: .; clone_size: .; j_call: TRBJ1-4; cdr3_aa: CASRPQGDEKLFF; cdr3_nt: TGTGCCAGCAGACCGCAGGGCGATGAAAAACTGTTTTTT
v_call: TRBV2; d_call: TRBD1; clone_size: .; j_call: TRBJ2-1; cdr3_aa: CATAHDRGVYNEQFF; cdr3_nt: TGTGCCACCGCCCATGACAGGGGGGTGTACAATGAGCAGTTCTTC
v_call: TRBV30; d_call: .; clone_size: .; j_call: TRBJ2-7; cdr3_aa: CAWSVGGIYEQYF; cdr3_nt: TGTGCCTGGAGTGTCGGCGGAATATACGAGCAGTACTTC